This entry features one T cell receptor beta chain sequence. Deletions cut 2 bases from V and 6 bases from J, with 13 bases between. This CDR3 is 14 amino acids long. The germline V gene encodes CDR1 MNHEY and CDR2 SMNVEV (reference sequence). This record comes from a study of T cell repertoires and HLA-DP antigens. HeLa cells expressing allogeneic DPB1 restimulated the approximately 15-day-expanded CD4+ cells for about 23 h. Retrovirally transduced HeLa cells with HLA-DPA1/DPB1, HLA-DM, invariant chain and CD80 served as stimulators. CD4+ T cells, purified by negative selection, averaged roughly 98% purity. Libraries were prepared by immunoSEQ multiplex PCR; TCRdb keeps only in-frame clonotypes and omits some of them. The sample records about 2,500 clones, approximately 74% being singletons.

This receptor was identified in a man aged 55 to 70 in good health and CMV-seronegative. Sequences were obtained from CD137- CD4+ T cells from cultured PBMCs. The chain has TRBV27 and TRBJ2-5; D may be TRBD1 (7 bases). CDR3 sequence: CASSLSQGGQTQYF. The CDR3 DNA is TGTGCCAGCAGTTTAAGTCAGGGGGGACAGACCCAGTACTTC.